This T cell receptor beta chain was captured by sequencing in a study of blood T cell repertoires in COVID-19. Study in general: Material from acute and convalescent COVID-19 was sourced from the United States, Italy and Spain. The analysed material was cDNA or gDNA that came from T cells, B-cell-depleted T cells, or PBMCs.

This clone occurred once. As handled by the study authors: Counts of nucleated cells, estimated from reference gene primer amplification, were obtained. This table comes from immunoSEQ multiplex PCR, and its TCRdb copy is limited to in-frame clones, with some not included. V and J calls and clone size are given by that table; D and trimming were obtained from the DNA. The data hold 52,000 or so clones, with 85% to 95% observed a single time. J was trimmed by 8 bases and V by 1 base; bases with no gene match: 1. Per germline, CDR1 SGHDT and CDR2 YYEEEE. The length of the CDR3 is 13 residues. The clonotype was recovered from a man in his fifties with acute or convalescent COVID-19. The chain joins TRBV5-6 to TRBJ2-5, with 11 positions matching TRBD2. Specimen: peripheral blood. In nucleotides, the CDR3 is TGTGCCAGCAGCTTGACTAGCGGGAGAACCCAGTACTTC. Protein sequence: CASSLTSGRTQYF.